This T cell receptor (beta chain) was sequenced for a study of shared clonotypes between healthy human individuals. Comment on this clone: The antigen is undetermined. Other DNA sequences of this sample code for an identical CDR3.

This table comes from immunoSEQ multiplex PCR, and its TCRdb copy is limited to in-frame clones, with some not included. The sample consists of millions of clones, 90% to 95% of them appearing once. CDR3 length: 15 residues. Trimming removed 4 bases at V and 2 bases at J, with 14 bases between. From germline, CDR1 is SGHRS and CDR2 YFSETQ. Overall study results and limits: An effect of sequencing depth on clonotype sharing among donors was expected. Even with large depth, rarefaction showed that sorted-subset sequencing was incomplete. Non-shared clonotypes displayed generation probabilities falling below those of clonotypes present in all four donors.

The origin of this receptor is a man between 18 and 29 years old in good health. Some clones in this sample may be carry-over from other donors' samples. The chain carries TRBV5-1 and TRBJ2-3; perhaps D is TRBD1 or TRBD2 (6 bases each). The sample was naive CD4+ T cells from PBMCs. Subset noted: CD45RA+ positively selected. The CDR3 sequence is CASSLGGRATDTQYF. CDR3 bases: TGCGCCAGCAGCCTGGGGGGCCGTGCCACAGATACGCAGTATTTT.